This TCR beta chain emerged from a study of graft-versus-host responses after intestinal transplantation. Study-level background: The transplants performed in recipients were multivisceral, liver-intestinal, or isolated intestinal. Anti-thymocyte globulin was used for induction in all recipients, who then took tacrolimus and steroids for roughly 3 years. Points from the study as a whole: The recipient marrow held GvH clones, and some of them showed up first in ileum or blood. Early declines in HvG clones that occurred post-transplant were associated with peak circulating GvH clone levels.

Repertoires were generated with immunoSEQ multiplex PCR, while TCRdb's copy carries only in-frame clones and drops some. This sample has over 70,000 clones, with roughly 94% found just once. The CDR3 is 16 amino acids. V shed 2 bases and J shed 2 bases, with 14 bases lying between them. CDR1 MDHEN and CDR2 SYDVKM come from the germline V gene. About this clone: What it recognizes is unknown.

The sequencing used unstimulated CD8+ T cells sorted from spleen or lymph node cells, collected before intestinal transplant. This chain uses TRBV28 with TRBJ2-3; D might be TRBD2 (6 bases). The sequence was collected from a human donor who received an intestinal transplant. The CDR3 region is CASSLLEGGDTDTQYF. Here the CDR3 DNA reads TGTGCCAGCAGTTTACTGGAGGGAGGAGACACAGATACGCAGTATTTT. The entire variable domain, with the rest obtained from reference TRBV28 and TRBJ2-3, is as follows: DVKVTQSSRYLVKRTGEKVFLECVQDMDHENMFWYRQDPGLGLRLIYFSYDVKMKEKGDIPEGYSVSREKKERFSLILESASTNQTSMYLCASSLLEGGDTDTQYFGPGTRLTVL.